Given below is one T cell receptor beta chain in context. Distinct nucleotide sequences in the sample also encode this CDR3. This sample is part of a study of blood T cell repertoires in COVID-19. Overall study context: The analysed material was cDNA or gDNA that came from T cells, B-cell-depleted T cells, or PBMCs.

Clones were sequenced by immunoSEQ multiplex PCR, and TCRdb holds only the in-frame ones, with some missing. The sample lists roughly 200,000 clones; around three quarters were seen once. Trimming removed 2 bases from V and 7 bases from J; junction bases left unmatched: 4. The CDR3 has 15 residues. CDR1 is SGHRS, CDR2 YFSETQ, per germline. This TCR derives from a man aged 70 or older with active or convalescent COVID-19. V usage is TRBV5-1 and J usage is TRBJ2-1, with 12 bases matching TRBD2. The sequencing input was peripheral blood. DNA for the CDR3: TGCGCCAGCAGCTTAGCTAGCGGGAGGGGTAATGAGCAGTTCTTC. It translates to CASSLASGRGNEQFF. The variable domain in full, with the rest retrieved from reference TRBV5-1 and TRBJ2-1, is KAGVTQTPRYLIKTRGQQVTLSCSPISGHRSVSWYQQTPGQGLQFLFEYFSETQRNKGNFPGRFSGRQFSNSRSEMNVSTLELGDSALYLCASSLASGRGNEQFFGPGTRLTVL.